A selection of T cell receptor beta chains follows, all from one sample in a study of OX40 agonist ivuxolimab in advanced cancers. Generated by immunoSEQ multiplex PCR, the TCRdb table keeps only in-frame clones and is missing some. The sample lists more than 100,000 clones; just under 95% were seen once. The input for sequencing was CD4+ or CD8+ T cells sorted from blood, taken in a trial of the OX40 agonist ivuxolimab. The receptors stem from an adult with an advanced solid tumor such as melanoma, head and neck, liver or kidney cancer. Each CDR3 is given with its conserved first and last residue. D genes are given only for firm matches. Size is omitted from some rows. Given values are once, few, many or a class for expanded clones.

j_call,d_call,clone_size,v_call,cdr3_aa,cdr3_nt
TRBJ2-2,NA,NA,TRBV2,CASSLTQTTGELFF,TGTGCCAGCAGCCTAACCCAGACCACCGGGGAGCTGTTTTTT
TRBJ2-5,TRBD1,once,TRBV28,CASSFPGQGVETQYF,TGTGCCAGCAGTTTTCCGGGACAGGGGGTAGAGACCCAGTACTTC
TRBJ2-1,TRBD2,NA,TRBV6-5,CASSRLAEYNEQFF,TGTGCCAGCAGTCGACTAGCGGAATACAATGAGCAGTTCTTC
TRBJ2-3,NA,NA,TRBV7-3,CASRGLTTDTQYF,TGTGCCAGCAGGGGGCTAACCACAGATACGCAGTATTTT
TRBJ2-4,NA,NA,TRBV7-3,CASSLDRKNIQYF,TGTGCCAGCAGCCTAGACAGAAAAAACATTCAGTACTTC
TRBJ2-1,TRBD2,NA,TRBV18,CASSPSRSGRFGSYNEQFF,TGTGCCAGCTCACCGTCTCGTAGCGGGAGGTTCGGGTCCTACAATGAGCAGTTCTTC
TRBJ2-3,NA,NA,TRBV18,CASSPRGTGGDTQYF,TGTGCCAGCTCTCCCCGGGGTACGGGCGGAGATACGCAGTATTTT
TRBJ2-7,NA,NA,TRBV2,CASSVYGQTYEQYF,TGTGCCAGCAGTGTTTATGGGCAAACCTACGAGCAGTACTTC
TRBJ2-2,NA,once,TRBV7-3,CASSLNTGELFF,TGTGCCAGCAGCTTAAACACCGGGGAGCTGTTTTTT
TRBJ2-5,TRBD2,NA,TRBV7-9,CASSLRVVASGEETQYF,TGTGCCAGCAGCTTAAGGGTCGTGGCTAGCGGGGAAGAGACCCAGTACTTC
TRBJ1-1,TRBD1,NA,TRBV5-4,CASSPGQGWEAFF,TGTGCCAGCAGCCCCGGACAGGGTTGGGAAGCTTTCTTT
TRBJ1-2,NA,NA,TRBV27,CASSLSAGILTYGYTF,TGTGCCAGCAGTTTATCCGCAGGGATATTGACGTATGGCTACACCTTC
TRBJ2-2,TRBD1,NA,TRBV5-1,CASSLVGTANTGELFF,TGCGCCAGCAGCTTGGTAGGGACAGCCAACACCGGGGAGCTGTTTTTT
TRBJ1-1,TRBD1,once,TRBV7-9,CASSPPGQGFTEAFF,TGTGCCAGCAGCCCTCCGGGACAGGGCTTCACTGAAGCTTTCTTT
TRBJ2-7,TRBD2,NA,TRBV11-1,CASSLGTSGRGWYEQYF,TGTGCCAGCAGCCTCGGGACTAGCGGGAGGGGTTGGTACGAGCAGTACTTC
TRBJ2-4,NA,NA,TRBV19,CASSIQGTNIQYF,TGTGCCAGTAGTATTCAGGGAACCAACATTCAGTACTTC
TRBJ2-3,NA,NA,TRBV4-3,CASSRMLSTDTQYF,TGCGCCAGCAGCCGTATGCTTAGCACAGATACGCAGTATTTT